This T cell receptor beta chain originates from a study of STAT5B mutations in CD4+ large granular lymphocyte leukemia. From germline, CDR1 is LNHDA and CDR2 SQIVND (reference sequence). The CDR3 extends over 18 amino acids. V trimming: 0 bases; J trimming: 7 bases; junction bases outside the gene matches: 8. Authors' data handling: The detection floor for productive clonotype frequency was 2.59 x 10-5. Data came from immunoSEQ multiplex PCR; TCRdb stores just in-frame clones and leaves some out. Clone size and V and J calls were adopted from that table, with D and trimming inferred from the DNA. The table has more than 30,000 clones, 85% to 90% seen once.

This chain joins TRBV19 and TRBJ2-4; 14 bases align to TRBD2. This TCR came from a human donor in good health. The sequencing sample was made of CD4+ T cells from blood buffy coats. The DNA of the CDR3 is TGTGCCAGTAGTATAGAAAAGGGGACTAGCGGGAGAAAGAACATTCAGTACTTC. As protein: CASSIEKGTSGRKNIQYF.